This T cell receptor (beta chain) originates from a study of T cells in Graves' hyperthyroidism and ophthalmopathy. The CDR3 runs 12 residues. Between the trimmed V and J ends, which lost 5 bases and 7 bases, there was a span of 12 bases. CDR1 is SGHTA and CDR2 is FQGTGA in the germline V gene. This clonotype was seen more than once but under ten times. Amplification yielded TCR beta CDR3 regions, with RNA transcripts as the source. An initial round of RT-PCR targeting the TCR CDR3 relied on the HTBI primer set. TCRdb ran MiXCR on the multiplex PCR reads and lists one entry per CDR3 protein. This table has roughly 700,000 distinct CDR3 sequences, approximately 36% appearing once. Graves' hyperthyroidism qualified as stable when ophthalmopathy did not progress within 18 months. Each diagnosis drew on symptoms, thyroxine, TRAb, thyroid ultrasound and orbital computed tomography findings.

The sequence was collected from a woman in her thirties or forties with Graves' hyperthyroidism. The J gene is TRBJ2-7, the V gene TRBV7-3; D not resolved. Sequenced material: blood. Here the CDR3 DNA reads TGTGCCAGCAGCCAAGCCGCCCTGGAGCAGTACTTC. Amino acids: CASSQAALEQYF.